A single sample gave rise to the 14 T cell receptor beta chains below, sequenced in a study of blood T cell repertoires in COVID-19. Sequenced by immunoSEQ multiplex PCR; TCRdb stores in-frame clones only, minus some. The data show over 200,000 clones, roughly 90% seen once. The sequenced sample was peripheral blood. These receptors were obtained from a man aged 25 to 40 who had recovered from COVID-19.

The chain recombines TRBV2 with TRBJ1-6, with D tentatively TRBD1 (5 bases). Germline CDR1 reads SNHLY; CDR2 reads FYNNEI. V lost 5 bases to trimming and J lost 19 bases, with 15 bases between them. This CDR3 spans 11 amino acids. CDR3: CASSLQGMKHF. In DNA, the CDR3 is TGTGCCAGCAGTCTGCAGGGTATGAAACACTTT.

The rearrangement links TRBV2 to TRBJ1-2; 10 bases align to TRBD1. From germline, CDR1 is SNHLY and CDR2 FYNNEI. The CDR3 sequence is 14 residues long. Trimming took 3 bases from V and 4 from J; bases not matched to a gene: 2. The CDR3 spells CASSEDRGFYGYTF. Here the CDR3 DNA reads TGTGCCAGCAGTGAGGACAGGGGGTTCTATGGCTACACCTTC.

This clone turned up a few times. This rearrangement joins TRBV27 to TRBJ2-7; 13 bases agree with TRBD2. Losses at the gene ends were 3 bases for V and 7 bases for J; bases not matched to a gene: 9. CDR3 length: 16 residues. Germline lookup yields CDR1 MNHEY and CDR2 SMNVEV (reference sequence). As DNA, the CDR3 is TGTGCCAGCAGTTTCTCCGGACTAGCGGGAGCACTGGAGCAGTACTTC. It translates to CASSFSGLAGALEQYF.

V and J are TRBV5-1 and TRBJ2-3, with 9 nucleotides matching TRBD2. V dropped 0 bases and J dropped 4; count of bases not matched to a gene: 3. This CDR3 is built from 15 residues. Germline CDR1 SGHRS, CDR2 YFSETQ. The CDR3 is CASSLAASGADTQYF. The CDR3 DNA is TGCGCCAGCAGCTTGGCAGCTAGCGGGGCAGATACGCAGTATTTT.

The V and J genes are TRBV18 and TRBJ2-1; the D gene is possibly TRBD1 (5 bases). The CDR3 sequence is 14 residues long. Germline V gives CDR1 KGHSH, CDR2 LQKENI. Trimming removed 5 bases from V and 4 bases from J, with 12 bases in between. In nucleotides, the CDR3 is TGTGCCAGCTCAAGCGCTGGGGCATACAATGAGCAGTTCTTC. Protein sequence: CASSSAGAYNEQFF.

The chain uses TRBV5-1 and TRBJ1-1, with D uncertain. Germline V CDR1 and CDR2: SGHRS, YFSETQ. The CDR3 consists of 13 residues. V was clipped by 0 bases and J by 4 bases, with 7 bases between them. The CDR3 bases are TGCGCCAGCAGCTTGGAACTTAGCACTGAAGCTTTCTTT. This encodes CASSLELSTEAFF. Complete variable domain (other parts from reference TRBV5-1 and TRBJ1-1): KAGVTQTPRYLIKTRGQQVTLSCSPISGHRSVSWYQQTPGQGLQFLFEYFSETQRNKGNFPGRFSGRQFSNSRSEMNVSTLELGDSALYLCASSLELSTEAFFGQGTRLTVV.

CDR3 bases: TGTGCCAGTAGTATAGGAGCAGGGGGAGAGACCCAGTACTTC. It translates to CASSIGAGGETQYF. The gene calls are TRBV19 and TRBJ2-5; TRBD1 aligns across 7 bases. Germline CDR1 reads LNHDA; CDR2 reads SQIVND (reference sequence). The CDR3 covers 14 residues. Unmatched junction bases numbered 3, after V lost 1 base and J lost 4 bases.

The table lists this clone with a few counts. The V and J genes are TRBV4-2 and TRBJ2-7; 8 bases agree with TRBD2. The ends lost 1 base at V and 0 bases at J; junction bases unmatched: 8. CDR3 length: 17 residues. The germline V gene has CDR1 LGHNA and CDR2 YNFKEQ. CDR3 amino acids: CASSQAFGSGVSYEQYF. CDR3 DNA: TGTGCCAGCAGCCAAGCCTTTGGTAGCGGGGTCTCCTACGAGCAGTACTTC.

The chain has TRBV6-1 and TRBJ1-2; maybe TRBD1 (5 bases). The V end lost 4 bases, the J end lost 5 bases, and 20 bases lay between the germline ends. From germline, CDR1 is MNHNS and CDR2 SASEGT. This CDR3 is 16 amino acids long. The CDR3 sequence: CASSVTGPPAPYGYTF. The CDR3 nucleotides are TGTGCCAGCAGTGTTACAGGACCGCCGGCCCCTTATGGCTACACCTTC.

The CDR3 DNA reads TGTGCCAGCAGCTTAGGCCTAGAGGCGGCCTCTAGCACAGATACGCAGTATTTT. Its protein is CASSLGLEAASSTDTQYF. The chain recombines TRBV7-6 with TRBJ2-3; D remains unclear. Germline V gives CDR1 SGHVS, CDR2 FNYEAQ. V lost 1 base and J 0 bases, leaving 17 bases between the germline ends. CDR3 size: 18 residues. Full variable domain (missing parts from reference TRBV7-6 and TRBJ2-3): GAGVSQSPRYKVTKRGQDVALRCDPISGHVSLYWYRQALGQGPEFLTYFNYEAQQDKSGLPNDRFSAERPEGSISTLTIQRTEQRDSAMYRCASSLGLEAASSTDTQYFGPGTRLTVL.

V is TRBV11-3 and J is TRBJ2-2; 10 nucleotides agree with TRBD2. The CDR3 totals 15 residues. V was pared by 4 bases and J by 8 bases, with 7 bases of the junction left unmatched. Germline V gene data show CDR1 as SGHNT and CDR2 as YENEEA. The CDR3 protein is CASSSSSGGEGELFF. The CDR3, as DNA: TGTGCCAGCAGCTCCTCTAGCGGGGGTGAGGGGGAGCTGTTTTTT.

This clone came up a few times. The chain couples TRBV6-1 to TRBJ1-3; maybe TRBD1 (5 bases). V lost 2 bases to trimming and J lost 0 bases, with 14 bases between them. The CDR3 sequence is 17 residues long. The germline V gene has CDR1 MNHNS and CDR2 SASEGT. The CDR3 is CASSEPRGHDSGNTIYF. Here the CDR3 DNA reads TGTGCCAGCAGTGAACCCCGCGGACATGACTCTGGAAACACCATATATTTT.

The gene calls are TRBV29-1 and TRBJ2-7, with a tentative D call TRBD1 (6 bases). The CDR3 sequence is 11 residues long. Germline values: CDR1 SQVTM, CDR2 ANQGSEA. V shed 7 bases and J shed 7 bases, with 14 bases lying between them. CDR3 DNA: TGCAGCGGGACGGACAGTGGGGAGCAGTACTTC. As protein: CSGTDSGEQYF.

V and J are TRBV3-1 (or the pseudogene TRBV3-2) and TRBJ1-1; the D gene is possibly TRBD1 (5 bases). The CDR3 is 14 amino acids. The V and J ends lost 1 base and 3 bases respectively, with 9 bases between them. Germline CDR1 LGHDT, CDR2 YNNKEL (reference sequence). The CDR3 is CASSQVSRDTEAFF. In DNA, the CDR3 is TGTGCCAGCAGCCAAGTATCCAGGGACACTGAAGCTTTCTTT.